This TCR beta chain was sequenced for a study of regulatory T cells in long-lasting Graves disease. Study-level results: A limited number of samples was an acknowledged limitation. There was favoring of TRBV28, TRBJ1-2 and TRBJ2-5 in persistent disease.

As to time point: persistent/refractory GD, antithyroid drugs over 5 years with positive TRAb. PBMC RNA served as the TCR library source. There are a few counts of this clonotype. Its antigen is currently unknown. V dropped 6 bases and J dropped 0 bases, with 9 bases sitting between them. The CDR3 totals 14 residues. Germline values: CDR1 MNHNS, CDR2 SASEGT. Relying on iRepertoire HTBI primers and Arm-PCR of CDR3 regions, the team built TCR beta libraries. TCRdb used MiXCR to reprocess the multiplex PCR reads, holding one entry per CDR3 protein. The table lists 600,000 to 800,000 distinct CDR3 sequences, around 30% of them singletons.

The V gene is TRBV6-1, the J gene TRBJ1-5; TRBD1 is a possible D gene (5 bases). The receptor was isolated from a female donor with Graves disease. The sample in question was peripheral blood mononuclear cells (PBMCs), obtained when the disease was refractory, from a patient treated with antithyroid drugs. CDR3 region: CASREGSSNQPQHF. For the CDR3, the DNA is TGTGCCAGCAGAGAGGGGAGTAGCAATCAGCCCCAGCATTTT.